The 28 T cell receptor beta chains below were found in one sample sequenced in a study of shared clonotypes between healthy human individuals. Clones were read by immunoSEQ multiplex PCR, and TCRdb kept only the in-frame ones, dropping some. Seen here are 950,000 to 1,100,000 clones, around 78% observed once, and the top ten hold more than 0.55%. The material sequenced was memory CD4+ T cells from PBMCs. Documented subset: CD45RA-negative fraction. The source is a man aged 18 to 29 in good health. Some clones in this sample may be carry-over from other donors' samples.

The rearrangement joins TRBV28 to TRBJ2-6, with 11 bases fitting TRBD1. J lost 0 bases, V lost 6 bases, and 7 bases had no gene match. The CDR3 has 18 residues. Per the germline V gene, CDR1 is MDHEN and CDR2 is SYDVKM. CDR3 nucleotides: TGTGCCAGCAGCCGCACCGGGACAGGGGGCTCTGGGGCCAACGTCCTGACTTTC. Amino acid sequence: CASSRTGTGGSGANVLTF.

This rearrangement joins TRBV10-3 to TRBJ2-5, with 10 bases lining up with TRBD1. The CDR3 has 16 amino acids. Germline CDR1 reads ENHRY; CDR2 reads SYGVKD. V dropped 2 bases and J dropped 3; count of bases not matched to a gene: 6. CDR3 residues: CAISEGPGQGKETQYF. The DNA of the CDR3 is TGTGCCATCAGTGAGGGTCCGGGACAGGGGAAAGAGACCCAGTACTTC.

A remark on this clone: Given a much more abundant clone one base away, this may be a read error. This chain joins TRBV6-1 and TRBJ1-4; D remains ambiguous. This CDR3 is 14 amino acids long. CDR1 MNHNS and CDR2 SASEGT come from the germline V gene. Trimming cost V 2 bases and J 10 bases, with 14 bases left between them. For the CDR3, the DNA is TGTGCCAGCAGTGAACGGGAGGCTATGGGAAAACTGTTTTTT. Protein: CASSEREAMGKLFF.

Regarding this clone: A read error may be the cause here, since a much bigger clone is one base away. This chain connects TRBV28 to TRBJ1-5, with D unresolved. V was clipped by 8 bases and J by 0 bases, with 8 bases between them. CDR1 and CDR2 from the germline V gene are MDHEN and SYDVKM. The CDR3 length is 13 residues. CDR3 DNA: TGTGCCAGCGCGTTGAATAGCAATCAGCCCCAGCATTTT. It translates to CASALNSNQPQHF.

The count of this clone is one. The genes are TRBV29-1 and TRBJ1-4, with TRBD1 identical over 7 bases. V lost 6 bases, J lost 10 bases, and 14 bases stayed unmatched. Germline CDR1 is SQVTM and CDR2 is ANQGSEA. CDR3 length: 14 residues. The CDR3 DNA reads TGCAGCGTCAGGGGACGGGCCGCAGGGGGAAAACTGTTTTTT. Translated, it gives CSVRGRAAGGKLFF.

V and J are TRBV30 and TRBJ2-7; D is ambiguous. V was cut by 0 bases and J by 2 bases, with 5 bases left in between. The germline gives CDR1 GTSNPN, CDR2 SVGIG (reference sequence). The CDR3 sequence is 12 residues long. The DNA for the CDR3 is TGTGCCTGGAGTGTAGGGACCTACGAGCAGTACTTC. Amino acid sequence: CAWSVGTYEQYF.

This chain uses TRBV7-2 with TRBJ2-7, with no clear D. The CDR3 spans 12 residues. V gave up 5 bases and J gave up 4 bases, with 9 bases separating them. Germline V CDR1 and CDR2: SGHTA, FQGNSA. CDR3 in amino acids: CASSPSGYEQYF. In DNA form, the CDR3 reads TGTGCCAGCAGCCCCTCCGGGTACGAGCAGTACTTC.

The chain has TRBV28 and TRBJ1-1, with D unresolved. CDR3 size: 14 residues. Trimming left V 1 base short and J 8 bases short, with 14 bases between. Germline lookup yields CDR1 MDHEN and CDR2 SYDVKM. The chain's CDR3 is CASSLLSRAIEAFF. DNA for the CDR3: TGTGCCAGCAGTTTATTGTCCCGGGCCATAGAAGCTTTCTTT.

V usage is TRBV19 and J usage is TRBJ2-1, with D unclear. Germline V gives CDR1 LNHDA, CDR2 SQIVND (reference sequence). The ends were cut back, 6 bases at V and 6 bases at J, with 12 bases in the middle. There are 13 residues in the CDR3. CDR3 protein: CASRSRISNEQFF. As DNA, the CDR3 is TGTGCCAGTAGAAGTCGGATCAGCAATGAGCAGTTCTTC.

There are many counts of this clone. The same CDR3 arises from other DNA sequences in this sample as well. The rearrangement uses TRBV6-5 and TRBJ2-7; perhaps TRBD1 as D (7 bases). This CDR3 is 15 amino acids long. V lost 5 bases, J lost 2 bases, and 16 bases lay in between. Germline loops: CDR1 MNHEY, CDR2 SVGAGI. CDR3 nucleotide sequence: TGTGCCAGCAGTAACGGGGGAGACAGGGCCTACGAGCAGTACTTC. This gives the protein CASSNGGDRAYEQYF.

A few counts support this clone. The rearrangement uses TRBV25-1 and TRBJ2-5; 8 nucleotides match TRBD2. V lost 4 bases to trimming and J lost 1 base; unmatched junction nucleotides: 2. Germline-derived CDR1 and CDR2 are MGHDK and SYGVNS. The CDR3 totals 14 residues. CDR3 in DNA: TGTGCCAGCAGTGCGCTAGCGGGCCAAGAGACCCAGTACTTC. Its translation is CASSALAGQETQYF.

As for this clone: It is likely a read error: a sequence one base away is far more abundant. The V gene is TRBV7-2, the J gene TRBJ1-2; D remains ambiguous. The CDR3 spans 14 residues. Per germline, CDR1 SGHTA and CDR2 FQGNSA. The CDR3 protein is CAGSLNRAGYGYTF. CDR3 DNA: TGTGCCGGCAGCTTAAACCGAGCGGGCTATGGCTACACCTTC.

The V and J genes are TRBV6-1 and TRBJ2-3, with TRBD2 matching 12 bases. The CDR3 contains 16 residues. Germline-derived CDR1 and CDR2 are MNHNS and SASEGT. The V segment lost 4 bases and the J segment 4 bases; nucleotides outside the gene matches: 6. CDR3 in DNA: TGTGCCAGCAGTGGGACTAGCGGGACCACTCCAGATACGCAGTATTTT. This codes for CASSGTSGTTPDTQYF.

This clone was recorded only once. The chain carries TRBV5-1 and TRBJ2-3, with 7 bases lining up with TRBD2. The CDR3 runs to 16 residues. The V gene end was trimmed by 4 bases and the J gene end by 10 bases; junction bases not matched to a gene: 18. Germline CDR1 reads SGHRS; CDR2 reads YFSETQ. The CDR3 sequence is CASSAGASGDGASQYF. For the CDR3, the DNA is TGCGCCAGCAGCGCTGGGGCTAGCGGAGATGGGGCTTCGCAGTATTTT. Full variable domain (outside the CDR3, taken from reference TRBV5-1 and TRBJ2-3): KAGVTQTPRYLIKTRGQQVTLSCSPISGHRSVSWYQQTPGQGLQFLFEYFSETQRNKGNFPGRFSGRQFSNSRSEMNVSTLELGDSALYLCASSAGASGDGASQYFGPGTRLTVL.

The chain employs TRBV27 and TRBJ2-4; D remains ambiguous. Germline CDR1 reads MNHEY; CDR2 reads SMNVEV (reference sequence). Trimming removed 2 bases at V and 5 bases at J, with 10 bases between. The CDR3 spans 14 residues. CDR3 DNA: TGTGCCAGCAGTTTAGCTTATCCACAAAACATTCAGTACTTC. This sequence encodes CASSLAYPQNIQYF.

The genes are TRBV5-4 and TRBJ1-1; D gene ambiguous. Looked up from germline, CDR1 is SGHNT and CDR2 is YYREEE (reference sequence). The ends were cut back, 4 bases at V and 5 bases at J, with 15 bases in the middle. CDR3 length equals 14 residues. CDR3 region: CASSATWGGTEAFF. In DNA, the CDR3 is TGTGCCAGCAGCGCCACTTGGGGTGGGACTGAAGCTTTCTTT.

The chain has TRBV2 and TRBJ2-5; D is undetermined. This CDR3 contains 13 residues. Deletions cut 0 bases from V and 5 bases from J, with 7 bases between. Germline V gene lookup returns CDR1 SNHLY and CDR2 FYNNEI. In nucleotides, the CDR3 is TGTGCCAGCAGTGAAGCGACCCCGGAGACCCAGTACTTC. Translating it yields CASSEATPETQYF.

V usage is TRBV4-2 and J usage is TRBJ2-2; D remains ambiguous. Trimming shortened V by 1 base and J by 8 bases, and 5 bases separated the two germline ends. Germline V gene lookup returns CDR1 LGHNA and CDR2 YNFKEQ. The CDR3 is 12 residues long. As DNA, the CDR3 is TGTGCCAGCAGCCAAGGCATGGGGGAGCTGTTTTTT. This translates into CASSQGMGELFF.

The chain uses TRBV7-2 and TRBJ1-5, with D possibly being TRBD1 (5 bases). V lost 1 base and J 3 bases, leaving 19 bases between the germline ends. Germline V gene lookup returns CDR1 SGHTA and CDR2 FQGNSA. The CDR3 consists of 18 residues. CDR3 protein: CASSLDAGIVGTNQPQHF. CDR3 nucleotide sequence: TGTGCCAGCAGCTTAGATGCAGGGATAGTTGGGACCAATCAGCCCCAGCATTTT.

This chain connects TRBV5-1 to TRBJ2-7; 9 bases map to TRBD2. The CDR3 covers 17 residues. The germline CDR1 and CDR2 sequences are SGHRS and YFSETQ. V was clipped by 4 bases and J by 4 bases; unmatched bases: 15. The CDR3 nucleotides are TGCGCCAGCAGCCGGGAATCCCTAGCGGGGTACGTATACGAGCAGTACTTC. It yields the protein CASSRESLAGYVYEQYF.

On this clone: This sequence is one base from a far larger clone and is likely a read error. The chain joins TRBV5-1 to TRBJ2-2; 7 bases fit TRBD1. The V segment lost 4 bases and the J segment 4 bases; nucleotides outside the gene matches: 10. Germline V lookup: CDR1 SGHRS, CDR2 YFSETQ. This CDR3 has 16 residues. In DNA form, the CDR3 reads TGCGCCAGCAGCCTGGCAAACAGGGGAAGCACCGGGGAGCTGTTTTTT. Translated, it gives CASSLANRGSTGELFF.

V gene TRBV10-3 combines with J gene TRBJ1-1; 10 bases map to TRBD1. Trimming at V came to 3 bases and at J to 1 base, leaving 5 bases not matched to a gene. The CDR3 length is 16 residues. The germline CDR1 and CDR2 sequences are ENHRY and SYGVKD. The CDR3 loop reads CAISETGTGENTEAFF. CDR3 nucleotide sequence: TGTGCCATCAGTGAAACCGGGACAGGGGAGAACACTGAAGCTTTCTTT.

This chain joins TRBV2 and TRBJ1-5, with 8 bases that match TRBD1. Germline CDR1 reads SNHLY; CDR2 reads FYNNEI. This CDR3 has 13 amino acids. V gave up 5 bases and J gave up 4 bases; unmatched junction bases: 1. CDR3 region: CASSRDRNQPQHF. CDR3 nucleotide sequence: TGTGCCAGCAGTCGGGACAGGAATCAGCCCCAGCATTTT.

The chain employs TRBV5-1 and TRBJ2-7, with D possibly matching TRBD1 (6 bases). V was trimmed by 7 bases and J by 5 bases, leaving 16 bases between them. Germline V gene sequence: CDR1 SGHRS, CDR2 YFSETQ. The CDR3 length is 13 residues. In DNA, the CDR3 is TGCGCCAGCGGAATCAGGGGCGGTGACGAGCAGTACTTC. Translated: CASGIRGGDEQYF. Full variable domain (remainder filled in from reference TRBV5-1 and TRBJ2-7): KAGVTQTPRYLIKTRGQQVTLSCSPISGHRSVSWYQQTPGQGLQFLFEYFSETQRNKGNFPGRFSGRQFSNSRSEMNVSTLELGDSALYLCASGIRGGDEQYFGPGTRLTVT.

The rearrangement uses TRBV18 and TRBJ2-7; weak D call: TRBD2 (6 bases). The germline CDR1 and CDR2 sequences are KGHSH and LQKENI. The CDR3 runs 14 residues. Trimming took 3 bases from V and 6 from J, leaving 15 bases between them. The CDR3 is CASSPTYKEGEQYF. DNA for the CDR3: TGTGCCAGCTCACCGACCTATAAGGAGGGCGAGCAGTACTTC.

This chain connects TRBV29-1 to TRBJ2-7; no clear D gene. The V gene's germline CDR1 is SQVTM and CDR2 ANQGSEA. The CDR3 contains 14 residues. V lost 4 bases to trimming and J lost 1 base, with 14 bases between them. The CDR3 sequence: CSVAVRSRSYEQYF. DNA for the CDR3: TGCAGCGTTGCGGTCAGGTCGAGGTCCTACGAGCAGTACTTC.

V usage is TRBV27 and J usage is TRBJ1-2, with a weak D call TRBD1 (6 bases). The CDR3 spans 18 residues. The V and J ends lost 0 bases and 8 bases respectively, with 25 bases between them. The germline gives CDR1 MNHEY, CDR2 SMNVEV (reference sequence). CDR3 region: CASSLSVGSGGQSRGYTF. The DNA of the CDR3 is TGTGCCAGCAGTTTATCCGTGGGGTCGGGGGGGCAATCGAGAGGCTACACCTTC.

Note on this clone: This sample also contains other DNA sequences that code for the same CDR3. This chain uses TRBV7-6 with TRBJ2-7; 9 bases align to TRBD1. J was trimmed by 2 bases and V by 5 bases; bases with no gene match: 4. Germline loops: CDR1 SGHVS, CDR2 FNYEAQ. CDR3 length: 14 amino acids. DNA for the CDR3: TGTGCCAGCAGCCCCGGGACAGGGACCTACGAGCAGTACTTC. Translation: CASSPGTGTYEQYF.